The 25 T cell receptor beta chains reported below all come from one sample, sequenced in a study of T-cell reconstitution after alpha-beta-depleted transplantation in children. Construction of the TCRbeta library involved unique molecular identifiers. TCRdb reprocessed the PCR reads via MiXCR and lists one record per CDR3 protein. The sample records 450,000 to 550,000 distinct CDR3 sequences, 11% being singletons. Sequenced here: PBMCs, mostly from graft donor cells, sampled 180 days after TCRalphabeta/CD19-depleted stem cell transplant. These receptors were collected from a female patient aged 2-10 years who had a stem cell transplant for aplastic anemia, so the T cells may come from the graft donor.

This clonotype was seen a few times. This chain joins TRBV18 and TRBJ2-7, with 7 bases that match TRBD2. Germline-derived CDR1 and CDR2 are KGHSH and LQKENI. The ends lost 5 bases at V and 6 bases at J; junction bases unmatched: 7. The CDR3 length is 13 residues. CDR3 amino acids: CASSTGLVSEQYF. CDR3 bases: TGTGCCAGCTCAACTGGACTAGTCAGCGAGCAGTACTTC. Together with reference TRBV18 and TRBJ2-7, the CDR3 gives the full variable domain: NAGVMQNPRHLVRRRGQEARLRCSPMKGHSHVYWYRQLPEEGLKFMVYLQKENIIDESGMPKERFSAEFPKEGPSILRIQQVVRGDSAAYFCASSTGLVSEQYFGPGTRLTVT.

This clonotype was counted between two and nine times. J is TRBJ2-7 and V is TRBV7-9; a weak D match, TRBD1 (6 bases). In germline, CDR1 is SEHNR, CDR2 FQNEAQ (reference sequence). This CDR3 is 14 amino acids long. V dropped 4 bases and J dropped 6 bases, with 16 bases sitting between them. The CDR3 is CASSSPLDSPEQYV. CDR3 bases: TGTGCCAGCAGCTCGCCTTTGGACAGCCCCGAGCAGTACGTC.

The chain couples TRBV7-2 to TRBJ2-2; the match to TRBD1 covers 7 bases. The CDR3 sequence is 17 residues long. The trim removed 0 bases at V and 3 bases at J, leaving 7 bases unmatched. The germline gives CDR1 SGHTA, CDR2 FQGNSA. The CDR3 sequence is CASSLAVRGHHTGELFF. The CDR3 DNA follows: TGTGCCAGCAGCTTAGCGGTGAGGGGGCACCACACCGGGGAGCTGTTTTTT.

The CDR3 sequence is CASSHRRGEQETQYF. The CDR3 DNA is TGTGCCAGCAGCCACCGGAGGGGGGAGCAAGAGACCCAGTACTTC. This sequence joins TRBV6-1 and TRBJ2-5; D possibly uses TRBD1 or TRBD2 (6 bases each). The CDR3 consists of 15 residues. V dropped 6 bases and J dropped 2 bases, with 16 bases sitting between them. Germline V gene data show CDR1 as MNHNS and CDR2 as SASEGT.

This clonotype was observed a few times. The chain carries TRBV11-2 and TRBJ2-2; 14 bases are shared with TRBD2. Germline values: CDR1 SGHAT, CDR2 FQNNGV. V lost 3 bases to trimming and J lost 5 bases; unmatched junction nucleotides: 2. The CDR3 consists of 16 residues. CDR3 loop: CASSFRTSGRTGELFF. Written as DNA, the CDR3 is TGTGCCAGCAGCTTCCGGACTAGCGGGAGGACCGGGGAGCTGTTTTTT. The complete variable domain, with remaining parts taken from reference TRBV11-2 and TRBJ2-2, reads EAGVAQSPRYKIIEKRQSVAFWCNPISGHATLYWYQQILGQGPKLLIQFQNNGVVDDSQLPKDRFSAERLKGVDSTLKIQPAKLEDSAVYLCASSFRTSGRTGELFFGEGSRLTVL.

This clonotype was picked up a small number of times. The chain recombines TRBV29-1 with TRBJ2-7; D possibly uses TRBD1 or TRBD2 (5 bases each). V was shortened by 7 bases and J by 1 base, with 17 bases between the two germline ends. In germline, CDR1 is SQVTM, CDR2 ANQGSEA. The CDR3 loop spans 14 amino acids. The CDR3 nucleotides read TGCAGCGGCTCCGGGACGCGCCTTTCCTACGAGCAGTACTTC. It codes for CSGSGTRLSYEQYF.

This clonotype appeared a few times. V is TRBV28 and J is TRBJ1-5; D might be TRBD1 (6 bases). Germline V gene lookup returns CDR1 MDHEN and CDR2 SYDVKM. This CDR3 contains 14 residues. V shed 4 bases and J shed 3 bases, with 10 bases lying between them. In nucleotides, the CDR3 is TGTGCCAGCAGTTCTTCAGGGGACAATCAGCCCCAGCATTTT. Encoded protein: CASSSSGDNQPQHF.

This clonotype came up a few times. The chain is built from TRBV27 and TRBJ1-5, with TRBD1 matching 12 bases. Unmatched junction bases numbered 9, after V lost 4 bases and J lost 5 bases. Per the germline V gene, CDR1 is MNHEY and CDR2 is SMNVEV (reference sequence). The CDR3 consists of 17 residues. The CDR3 reads CASSSARDRGPDQPQHF. CDR3 DNA sequence: TGTGCCAGCAGTTCCGCCCGGGACAGGGGGCCGGATCAGCCCCAGCATTTT.

The chain combines TRBV18 with TRBJ1-5, with D unclear. V lost 3 bases, J lost 4 bases, and 16 bases lay in between. Germline V gene sequence: CDR1 KGHSH, CDR2 LQKENI. This CDR3 has 16 amino acids. The CDR3 reads CASSPDQPSLNQPQHF. The CDR3 nucleotides read TGTGCCAGCTCACCTGACCAACCTTCTTTAAATCAGCCCCAGCATTTT.

The table lists this clonotype with a few counts. The J gene is TRBJ1-1, the V gene TRBV12-3 or TRBV12-4; D perhaps matches TRBD1 (5 bases). The CDR3 has 16 amino acids. The ends were cut back, 1 base at V and 5 bases at J, with 17 bases in the middle. CDR3 sequence: CASSLERASKGTEAFF. The DNA of the CDR3 is TGTGCCAGCAGTTTAGAGAGAGCCTCGAAGGGGACTGAAGCTTTCTTT.

This clonotype showed up just a few times. The V gene is TRBV29-1, the J gene TRBJ1-3, with no clear D. Germline V gene data show CDR1 as SQVTM and CDR2 as ANQGSEA. V was pared by 2 bases and J by 0 bases, with 8 bases between. CDR3 length: 14 residues. The CDR3 reads CSVESFSSGNTIYF. In DNA, the CDR3 is TGCAGCGTTGAAAGTTTCAGCTCTGGAAACACCATATATTTT. The full variable domain, its missing parts supplied by reference TRBV29-1 and TRBJ1-3, is SAVISQKPSRDICQRGTSLTIQCQVDSQVTMMFWYRQQPGQSLTLIATANQGSEATYESGFVIDKFPISRPNLTFSTLTVSNMSPEDSSIYLCSVESFSSGNTIYFGEGSWLTVV.

This clonotype was recorded many times. This rearrangement joins TRBV28 to TRBJ2-3; tentative D call: TRBD1 (5 bases). This CDR3 comprises 14 residues. The ends were cut back, 7 bases at V and 2 bases at J, with 13 bases in the middle. Germline loops: CDR1 MDHEN, CDR2 SYDVKM. As DNA, the CDR3 is TGTGCCAGCACTCTGTTTGGGGCCACAGATACGCAGTATTTT. It yields the protein CASTLFGATDTQYF.

This chain joins TRBV27 and TRBJ2-1, with D unclear. The V end was cut by 1 base, the J end by 4 bases, with 8 bases between. Germline V gene sequence: CDR1 MNHEY, CDR2 SMNVEV (reference sequence). The CDR3 spans 14 residues. The CDR3 DNA reads as TGTGCCAGCAGTTTATTCCCCAAGTACAATGAGCAGTTCTTC. This translates into CASSLFPKYNEQFF.

This clonotype was found a few times. The chain is built from TRBV6-1 and TRBJ1-6, with D possibly being TRBD1 (5 bases). Germline assignment: CDR1 MNHNS and CDR2 SASEGT. This CDR3 comprises 17 residues. The ends were cut back, 6 bases at V and 0 bases at J, with 15 bases in the middle. CDR3 region: CASSHGRGRSYNSPLHF. In nucleotides, the CDR3 is TGTGCCAGCAGCCACGGACGGGGACGCTCCTATAATTCACCCCTCCACTTT.

The chain carries TRBV20-1 and TRBJ1-4; possibly TRBD1 for D (6 bases). V was trimmed by 0 bases and J by 6 bases, leaving 11 bases between them. The germline CDR1 and CDR2 sequences are DFQATT and SNEGSKA (reference sequence). The CDR3 is made up of 14 amino acids. The CDR3 DNA is TGCAGTGCTAGAGATCTCGCAGGGGATGAAAAACTGTTTTTT. It specifies CSARDLAGDEKLFF.

The gene calls are TRBV7-9 and TRBJ2-7; 11 positions match TRBD2. Trimming removed 5 bases from V and 2 bases from J; junction bases left unmatched: 11. Germline CDR1 and CDR2: SEHNR and FQNEAQ (reference sequence). There are 17 residues in the CDR3. CDR3 DNA sequence: TGTGCCAGCAGCCCCATGGTGACTAGCGGGGAGACCTACGAGCAGTACGTC. Amino acid sequence: CASSPMVTSGETYEQYV.

V is TRBV15 and J is TRBJ2-2; TRBD2 aligns across 11 bases. Germline V gene lookup returns CDR1 LNHNV and CDR2 YYDKDF (reference sequence). J lost 0 bases, V lost 5 bases, and 11 bases had no gene match. The CDR3 is 19 amino acids. DNA for the CDR3: TGTGCCACCAGCGGGGGACTAGCGGTCGAGTTCGCGAACACCGGGGAGCTGTTTTTT. This codes for CATSGGLAVEFANTGELFF.

This clonotype was counted between two and nine times. The gene calls are TRBV7-9 and TRBJ2-3, with 7 bases identical to TRBD1. Germline CDR1 reads SEHNR; CDR2 reads FQNEAQ (reference sequence). The length of the CDR3 is 17 residues. Unmatched junction bases numbered 14, after V lost 5 bases and J lost 3 bases. The CDR3 here is CASSQGIGGFGTDTQYF. In DNA form, the CDR3 reads TGTGCCAGCAGCCAGGGGATAGGGGGCTTCGGGACAGATACGCAGTATTTT.

V and J are TRBV18 and TRBJ2-7; unclear D gene. The CDR3 runs 16 residues. Germline loops: CDR1 KGHSH, CDR2 LQKENI. Deletions cut 3 bases from V and 2 bases from J, with 17 bases between. CDR3 sequence reads: CASSPPPWLPAYEQYF. The CDR3 bases are TGTGCCAGCTCACCGCCCCCTTGGCTGCCCGCCTACGAGCAGTACTTC.

The rearrangement uses TRBV25-1 and TRBJ2-7; 7 nucleotides align to TRBD2. The CDR3 has 14 amino acids. Germline V gene data show CDR1 as MGHDK and CDR2 as SYGVNS. J lost 3 bases, V lost 2 bases, and 4 bases had no gene match. CDR3 in DNA: TGTGCCAGCAGTGAACGTCTAGCGGACTACGAGCAGTACTTC. It is translated as CASSERLADYEQYF.

J is TRBJ2-5 and V is TRBV28; 7 bases line up with TRBD2. The CDR3 has 15 amino acids. V lost 3 bases to trimming and J lost 4 bases; unmatched junction nucleotides: 8. The germline V gene has CDR1 MDHEN and CDR2 SYDVKM. The CDR3 loop is CASSFSGRKAETQYF. The CDR3 coding sequence is TGTGCCAGCAGTTTTAGCGGGCGAAAGGCAGAGACCCAGTACTTC.

As concerns this clonotype: A single base separates this from a much larger clone, so it may be a read error. The chain recombines TRBV20-1 with TRBJ2-1; 16 bases fit TRBD2. The CDR3 loop spans 18 amino acids. Germline V gene sequence: CDR1 DFQATT, CDR2 SNEGSKA (reference sequence). CDR3 nucleotide sequence: TGCTGTGCTAGAGATCCTCTGGGACTAGCGGGAGGGAACAATGAGCAGTTCTTC. Protein product: CCARDPLGLAGGNNEQFF.

In this sample, this clonotype turned up a few times. This sequence joins TRBV18 and TRBJ2-1, with 14 bases that match TRBD2. The CDR3 loop spans 16 amino acids. V shed 2 bases and J 7 bases; nucleotides not matched to a gene: 4. Per germline, CDR1 KGHSH and CDR2 LQKENI. The CDR3 sequence: CASSPGGLAGVNEQFF. The DNA for the CDR3 is TGTGCCAGCTCACCAGGGGGACTAGCGGGAGTAAATGAGCAGTTCTTC.

This clonotype was seen only a few times. The chain uses TRBV5-1 and TRBJ2-5; possible D gene TRBD2, 5 bases. With 4 bases removed from V and 5 bases from J, the gap between germline ends came to 9 bases. Germline loops: CDR1 SGHRS, CDR2 YFSETQ. The CDR3 consists of 12 residues. CDR3 protein: CASSPQRETQYF. The CDR3 region has the DNA TGCGCCAGCAGCCCCCAGCGGGAGACCCAGTACTTC.

In its sample, this clonotype was seen a few times. V and J are TRBV6-5 and TRBJ2-1; D remains ambiguous. The CDR3 is made up of 12 amino acids. CDR1 and CDR2 from the germline V gene are MNHEY and SVGAGI. The germline V and J ends were trimmed by 10 bases and 2 bases, with 9 bases remaining between them. The CDR3 here is CATGQAYNEQFF. The CDR3 DNA follows: TGTGCCACCGGTCAGGCCTACAATGAGCAGTTCTTC.